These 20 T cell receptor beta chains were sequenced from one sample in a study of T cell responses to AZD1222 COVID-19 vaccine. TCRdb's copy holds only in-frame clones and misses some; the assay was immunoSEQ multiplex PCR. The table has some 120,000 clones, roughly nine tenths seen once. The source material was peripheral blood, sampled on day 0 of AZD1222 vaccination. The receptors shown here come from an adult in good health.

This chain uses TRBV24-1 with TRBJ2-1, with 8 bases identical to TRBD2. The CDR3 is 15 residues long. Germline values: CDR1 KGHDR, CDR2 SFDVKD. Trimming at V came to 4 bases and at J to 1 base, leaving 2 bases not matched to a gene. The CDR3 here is CATSEPSGSYNEQFF. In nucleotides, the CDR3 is TGTGCCACCAGTGAACCTAGCGGGTCCTACAATGAGCAGTTCTTC.

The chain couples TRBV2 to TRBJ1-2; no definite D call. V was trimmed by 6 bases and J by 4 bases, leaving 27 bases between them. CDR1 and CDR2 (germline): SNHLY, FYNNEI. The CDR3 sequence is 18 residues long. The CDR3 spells CASRIAGRKAEGRYGYTF. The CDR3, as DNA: TGTGCCAGCAGGATCGCAGGCAGGAAGGCTGAGGGCCGCTATGGCTACACCTTC.

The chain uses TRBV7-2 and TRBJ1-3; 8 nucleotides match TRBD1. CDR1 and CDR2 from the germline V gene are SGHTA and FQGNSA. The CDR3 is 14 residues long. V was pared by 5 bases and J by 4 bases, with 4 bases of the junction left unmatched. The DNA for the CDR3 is TGTGCCAGCAGCATAACAGGGGGAGGAAACACCATATATTTT. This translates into CASSITGGGNTIYF.

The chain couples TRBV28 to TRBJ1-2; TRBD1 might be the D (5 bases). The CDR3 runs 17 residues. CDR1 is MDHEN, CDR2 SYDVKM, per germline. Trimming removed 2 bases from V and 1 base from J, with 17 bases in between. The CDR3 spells CASSLGPGRRDNYGYTF. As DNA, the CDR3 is TGTGCCAGCAGTTTAGGTCCGGGACGGAGAGATAACTATGGCTACACCTTC.

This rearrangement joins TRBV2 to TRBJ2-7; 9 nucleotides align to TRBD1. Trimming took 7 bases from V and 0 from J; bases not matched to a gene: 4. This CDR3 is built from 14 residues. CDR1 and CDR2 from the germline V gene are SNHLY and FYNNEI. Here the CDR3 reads CASMGTGPSYEQYF. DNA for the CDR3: TGTGCCAGCATGGGGACAGGGCCCTCCTACGAGCAGTACTTC.

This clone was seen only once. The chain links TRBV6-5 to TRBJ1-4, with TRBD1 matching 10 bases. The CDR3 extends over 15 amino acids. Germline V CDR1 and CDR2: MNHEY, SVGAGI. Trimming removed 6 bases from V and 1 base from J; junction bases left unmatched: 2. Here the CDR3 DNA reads TGTGCCAGCAGCTGGACAGGGGGAACTAATGAAAAACTGTTTTTT. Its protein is CASSWTGGTNEKLFF.

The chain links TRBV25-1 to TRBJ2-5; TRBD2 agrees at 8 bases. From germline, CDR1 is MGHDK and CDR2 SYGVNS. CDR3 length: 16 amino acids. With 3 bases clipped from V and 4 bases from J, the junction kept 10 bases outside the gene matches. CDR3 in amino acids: CASSDPGLGAVETQYF. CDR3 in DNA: TGTGCCAGCAGTGATCCGGGACTAGGGGCGGTAGAGACCCAGTACTTC.

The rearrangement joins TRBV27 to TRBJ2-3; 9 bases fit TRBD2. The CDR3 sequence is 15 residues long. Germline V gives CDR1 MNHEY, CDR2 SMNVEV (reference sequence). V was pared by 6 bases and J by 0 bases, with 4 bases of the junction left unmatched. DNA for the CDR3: TGTGCCAGCAGCCTAACTAGCGGGAGCACAGATACGCAGTATTTT. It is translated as CASSLTSGSTDTQYF.

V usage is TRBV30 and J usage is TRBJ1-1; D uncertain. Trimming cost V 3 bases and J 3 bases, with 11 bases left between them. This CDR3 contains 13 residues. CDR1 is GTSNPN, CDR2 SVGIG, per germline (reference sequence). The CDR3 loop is CAWRNREYTEAFF. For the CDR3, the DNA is TGTGCCTGGAGAAATAGGGAGTACACTGAAGCTTTCTTT.

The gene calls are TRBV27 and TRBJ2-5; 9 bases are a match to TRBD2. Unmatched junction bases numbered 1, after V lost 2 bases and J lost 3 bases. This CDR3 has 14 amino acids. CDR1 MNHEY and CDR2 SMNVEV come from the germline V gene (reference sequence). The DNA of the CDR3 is TGTGCCAGCAGTTTAAGACTAGCGGAAGAGACCCAGTACTTC. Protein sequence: CASSLRLAEETQYF.

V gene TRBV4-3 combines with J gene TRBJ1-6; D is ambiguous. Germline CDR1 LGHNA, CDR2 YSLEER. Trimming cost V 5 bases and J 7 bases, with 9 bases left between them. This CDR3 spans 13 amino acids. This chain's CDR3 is CASSSPGNSPLHF. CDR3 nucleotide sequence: TGCGCCAGCAGCTCCCCCGGAAATTCACCCCTCCACTTT.

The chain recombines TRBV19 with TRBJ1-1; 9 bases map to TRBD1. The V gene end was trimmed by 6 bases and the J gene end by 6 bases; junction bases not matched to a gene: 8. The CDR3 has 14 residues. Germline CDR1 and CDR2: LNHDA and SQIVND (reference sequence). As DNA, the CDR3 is TGTGCCAGTAGGAGGGACAGGGCTGGCGCTGAAGCTTTCTTT. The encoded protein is CASRRDRAGAEAFF.

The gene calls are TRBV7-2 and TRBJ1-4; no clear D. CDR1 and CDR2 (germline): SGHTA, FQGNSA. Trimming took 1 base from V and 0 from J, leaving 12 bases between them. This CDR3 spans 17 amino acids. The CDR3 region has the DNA TGTGCCAGCAGCTTAGGGAACAGCCTTGCAACTAATGAAAAACTGTTTTTT. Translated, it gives CASSLGNSLATNEKLFF.

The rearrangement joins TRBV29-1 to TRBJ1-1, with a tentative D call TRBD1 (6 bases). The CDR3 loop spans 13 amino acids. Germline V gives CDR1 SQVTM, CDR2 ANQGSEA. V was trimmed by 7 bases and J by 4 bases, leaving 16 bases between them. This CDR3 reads CSAQQGGSTEAFF. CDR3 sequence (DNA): TGCAGCGCGCAACAGGGAGGTAGCACTGAAGCTTTCTTT.

For the CDR3, the DNA is TGTGCCAGCAGCTCCGCCAGGGCGCCCTATGGCTACACCTTC. Translation: CASSSARAPYGYTF. The chain couples TRBV5-4 to TRBJ1-2, with D perhaps matching TRBD1 (5 bases). The CDR3 loop spans 14 amino acids. Trimming took 3 bases from V and 4 from J, leaving 13 bases between them. Germline V gives CDR1 SGHNT, CDR2 YYREEE (reference sequence). Filled out from reference TRBV5-4 and TRBJ1-2, the complete variable domain reads ETGVTQSPTHLIKTRGQQVTLRCSSQSGHNTVSWYQQALGQGPQFIFQYYREEENGRGNFPPRFSGLQFPNYSSELNVNALELDDSALYLCASSSARAPYGYTFGSGTRLTVV.

The CDR3 DNA reads as TGTGCCAGCTCACCGATGGTTGGGGTTGGGAACACCATATATTTT. Its protein is CASSPMVGVGNTIYF. The chain links TRBV18 to TRBJ1-3; D uncertain. In germline, CDR1 is KGHSH, CDR2 LQKENI. This CDR3 region has 15 residues. Deletions cut 3 bases from V and 7 bases from J, with 16 bases between. The entire variable domain, with the rest obtained from reference TRBV18 and TRBJ1-3, is as follows: NAGVMQNPRHLVRRRGQEARLRCSPMKGHSHVYWYRQLPEEGLKFMVYLQKENIIDESGMPKERFSAEFPKEGPSILRIQQVVRGDSAAYFCASSPMVGVGNTIYFGEGSWLTVV.

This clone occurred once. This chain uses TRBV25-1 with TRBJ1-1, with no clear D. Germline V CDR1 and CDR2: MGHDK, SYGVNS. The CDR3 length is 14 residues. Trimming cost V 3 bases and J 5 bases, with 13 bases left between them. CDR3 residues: CASSDWIVGTEAFF. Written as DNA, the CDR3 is TGTGCCAGCAGTGACTGGATAGTGGGGACTGAAGCTTTCTTT.

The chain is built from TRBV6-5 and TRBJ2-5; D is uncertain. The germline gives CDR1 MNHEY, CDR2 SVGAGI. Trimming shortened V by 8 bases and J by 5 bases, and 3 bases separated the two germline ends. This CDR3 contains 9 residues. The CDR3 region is CASEETQYF. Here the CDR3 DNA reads TGTGCCAGCGAGGAGACCCAGTACTTC.

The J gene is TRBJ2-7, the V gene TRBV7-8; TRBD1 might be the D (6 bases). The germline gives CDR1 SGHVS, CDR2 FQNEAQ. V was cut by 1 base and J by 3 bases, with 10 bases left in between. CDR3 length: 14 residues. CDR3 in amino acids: CASSLGRGIYEQYF. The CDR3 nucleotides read TGTGCCAGCAGCTTAGGCAGGGGAATCTACGAGCAGTACTTC.

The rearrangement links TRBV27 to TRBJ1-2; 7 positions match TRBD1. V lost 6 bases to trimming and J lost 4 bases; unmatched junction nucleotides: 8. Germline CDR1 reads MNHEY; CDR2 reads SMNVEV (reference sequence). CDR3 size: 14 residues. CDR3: CASSPRGPGYGYTF. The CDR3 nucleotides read TGTGCCAGCAGCCCTAGGGGGCCGGGCTATGGCTACACCTTC.